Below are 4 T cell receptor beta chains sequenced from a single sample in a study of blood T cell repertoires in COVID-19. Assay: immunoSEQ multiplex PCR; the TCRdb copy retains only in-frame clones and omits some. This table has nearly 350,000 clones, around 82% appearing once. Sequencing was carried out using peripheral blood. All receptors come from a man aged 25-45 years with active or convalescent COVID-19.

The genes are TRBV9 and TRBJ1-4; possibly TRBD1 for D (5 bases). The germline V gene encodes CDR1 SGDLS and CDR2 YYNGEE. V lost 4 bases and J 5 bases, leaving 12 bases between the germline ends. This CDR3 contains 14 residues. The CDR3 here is CASSPGLGNEKLFF. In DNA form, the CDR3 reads TGTGCCAGCAGCCCGGGACTGGGAAATGAAAAACTGTTTTTT.

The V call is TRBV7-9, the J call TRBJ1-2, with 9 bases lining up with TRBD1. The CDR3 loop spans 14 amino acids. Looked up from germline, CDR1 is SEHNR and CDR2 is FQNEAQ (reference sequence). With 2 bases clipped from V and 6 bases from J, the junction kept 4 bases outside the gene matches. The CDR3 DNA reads TGTGCCAGCAGCTTAAGGACAGGGGCCGATGGCTACACCTTC. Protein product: CASSLRTGADGYTF.

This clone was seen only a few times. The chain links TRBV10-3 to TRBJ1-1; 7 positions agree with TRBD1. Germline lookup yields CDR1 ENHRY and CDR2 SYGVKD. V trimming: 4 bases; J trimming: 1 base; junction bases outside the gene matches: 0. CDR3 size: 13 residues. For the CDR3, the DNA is TGTGCCATCAGTGGACAGGGGAACACTGAAGCTTTCTTT. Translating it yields CAISGQGNTEAFF.

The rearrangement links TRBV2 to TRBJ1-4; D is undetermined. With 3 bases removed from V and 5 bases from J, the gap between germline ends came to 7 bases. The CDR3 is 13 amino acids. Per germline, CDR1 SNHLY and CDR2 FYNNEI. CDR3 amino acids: CASSDTFNEKLFF. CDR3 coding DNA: TGTGCCAGCAGTGATACTTTCAATGAAAAACTGTTTTTT. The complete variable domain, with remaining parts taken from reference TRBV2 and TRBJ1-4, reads EPEVTQTPSHQVTQMGQEVILRCVPISNHLYFYWYRQILGQKVEFLVSFYNNEISEKSEIFDDQFSVERPDGSNFTLKIRSTKLEDSAMYFCASSDTFNEKLFFGSGTQLSVL.